The clone carrying this T cell receptor (beta chain) was detected only a few times. The germline V gene encodes CDR1 SGHAT and CDR2 FQNNGV. This CDR3 is 14 amino acids long. Trimming took 3 bases from V and 6 from J, leaving 15 bases between them. The data were taken from a study of long-term antiretroviral therapy in people with HIV. Runs used v3.0 of the immunoSEQ assay and were done at survey level. TCRdb's copy holds only in-frame clones and misses some; the assay was immunoSEQ multiplex PCR. The sample carries 25,000 to 35,000 clones, 75% to 85% recorded once. The rearrangement joins TRBV11-2 to TRBJ2-7, with a possible D match to TRBD1 (7 bases). The TCR was taken from a man in his forties with HIV. The sample consisted of unsorted PBMCs, taken 0.3 years after starting antiretroviral therapy. In DNA, the CDR3 is TGTGCCAGCAGCTTGGAGGGGGCTGTGAGCGAGCAGTACTTC. Residues: CASSLEGAVSEQYF.